This is a list of T cell receptor beta chains from one sample in a study of T cell responses to AZD1222 COVID-19 vaccine. Sequencing was performed with immunoSEQ multiplex PCR; in TCRdb, only in-frame clones are kept and a portion is missing. This sample has roughly 200,000 clones, with around 94% found just once. The sequencing used peripheral blood, collected 28 days after the second dose of the MenACWY control vaccine. All receptors come from an adult who received the MenACWY meningococcal vaccine as a control. Each CDR3 is given with its conserved first and last residue. D genes are given only for firm matches. Clone size is stated in some rows and not others, as once, few, many or a class when expanded.

CAWSVGAGGRTEAFF,TGTGCCTGGAGTGTAGGCGCGGGGGGGAGGACTGAAGCTTTCTTT,TRBJ1-1,TRBV30,.,.
CASRFTQAAGEQYF,TGTGCCAGCAGGTTTACCCAGGCCGCCGGGGAGCAGTACTTC,TRBJ2-7,TRBV7-2,.,.
CASSLAGAGYGYTF,TGTGCCAGCAGTTTAGCGGGGGCAGGATATGGCTACACCTTC,TRBJ1-2,TRBV27,.,.
CASSPWTNLNEQFF,TGTGCCAGCAGTCCGTGGACGAACCTGAATGAGCAGTTCTTC,TRBJ2-1,TRBV27,.,.
CASRLAGNNSPLHF,TGTGCCTCCAGGCTGGCAGGAAATAATTCACCCCTCCACTTT,TRBJ1-6,TRBV30,.,.
CASSSQGYGYTF,TGTGCCAGCAGTTCACAGGGGTATGGCTACACCTTC,TRBJ1-2,TRBV28,.,TRBD1
CASIAGQGASGYTF,TGTGCCAGCATCGCGGGACAGGGGGCCTCTGGCTACACCTTC,TRBJ1-2,TRBV28,.,TRBD1
CASSPRDASGNTIYF,TGTGCCAGCAGCCCCAGGGATGCGTCTGGAAACACCATATATTTT,TRBJ1-3,TRBV4-2,.,.
CASSPPTGAISPQHF,TGTGCCAGCAGTCCCCCCACAGGGGCCATCTCGCCCCAGCATTTT,TRBJ1-5,TRBV28,once,TRBD1
CASSQGQGKETQYF,TGCGCCAGCAGCCAGGGACAGGGGAAAGAGACCCAGTACTTC,TRBJ2-5,TRBV4-3,once,TRBD1
CASSLALAGGSYEQYF,TGTGCCAGCAGCTTGGCCCTGGCAGGGGGCTCCTACGAGCAGTACTTC,TRBJ2-7,TRBV5-6,.,TRBD1
CASSYGGIIAVNQPQHF,TGTGCCAGCAGTTACGGAGGGATAATAGCCGTGAATCAGCCCCAGCATTTT,TRBJ1-5,TRBV6-2/TRBV6-3,.,.
CASRLGTEAFF,TGTGCCAGCCGCCTGGGCACTGAAGCTTTCTTT,TRBJ1-1,TRBV12-3/TRBV12-4,.,.
CASSLGRGDYNSPLHF,TGTGCCAGCAGCTTGGGTCGGGGTGATTATAATTCACCCCTCCACTTT,TRBJ1-6,TRBV5-4,.,.